This TCR beta chain is from a study of shared clonotypes between healthy human individuals. The repertoire was sequenced with immunoSEQ multiplex PCR; TCRdb's copy has only in-frame clones and lacks some. The data show hundreds of thousands of clones, roughly 92% seen once. Positively selected for CCR7, the CD45RO-negative cells used as naive CD8 cells excluded terminally differentiated effector memory CD45RA+ cells. The J segment lost 4 bases and the V segment lost 2 bases, leaving 7 bases of the junction unmatched. The CDR3 consists of 15 residues. Germline loops: CDR1 SGHNT, CDR2 YYREEE (reference sequence).

Input material: naive CD8+ T cells sorted from blood. The source of this sequence is a man younger than 45 in good health. The rearrangement uses TRBV5-4 and TRBJ1-2; TRBD1 matches at 8 bases. The chain's CDR3 is CASSLNRGGGYGYTF. Here the CDR3 DNA reads TGTGCCAGCAGCTTAAACAGGGGGGGAGGCTATGGCTACACCTTC.